Listed below are T cell receptor beta chains from one sample, sequenced in a study of blood T cell repertoires in COVID-19. Generated by immunoSEQ multiplex PCR, the TCRdb table keeps only in-frame clones and is missing some. The sample contains a few hundred thousand clones, about 90% of which appear only once. The sequenced material came from PBMCs or T cells enriched from blood (not recorded which). Receptors were obtained from a young woman who had recovered from COVID-19. Each CDR3 is given with its conserved first and last residue. D genes are given only for firm matches. Clone size is stated in some rows and not others, as once, few, many or a class when expanded.

d_call	clone_size	v_call	j_call	cdr3_nt	cdr3_aa
NA	NA	TRBV5-6	TRBJ2-3	TGTGCCAGCAGCTGGGCAAGAGATACGCAGTATTTT	CASSWARDTQYF
NA	NA	TRBV5-6	TRBJ1-3	TGTGCCAGCAGCTTCCGGGGAGGTCACACCATATATTTT	CASSFRGGHTIYF
NA	once	TRBV27	TRBJ2-5	TGTGCCAGCAGTTACTCAGGGCGAGAGACCCAGTACTTC	CASSYSGRETQYF
NA	few	TRBV12-3/TRBV12-4	TRBJ1-2	TGTGCCAGCAGTTTACAGGGCAACTATGGCTACACCTTC	CASSLQGNYGYTF
NA	NA	TRBV30	TRBJ1-1	TGTGCCTGGGGGGGGACTTCCCTTGTCAATGAAGCTTTCTTT	CAWGGTSLVNEAFF
TRBD1	NA	TRBV6-1	TRBJ2-2	TGTGCCAGCAGTGAAGCGGGGACAGCCTGGGCCGGGGAGCTGTTTTTT	CASSEAGTAWAGELFF
TRBD1	NA	TRBV5-5	TRBJ2-5	TGTGCCAGCAGCTACCGGGACAGGCCTCAGGAGACCCAGTACTTC	CASSYRDRPQETQYF
NA	NA	TRBV11-2	TRBJ1-2	TGTGCCAGCAGCTTAAGAGGTGTGGATGGCTACACCTTC	CASSLRGVDGYTF
TRBD1	NA	TRBV7-8	TRBJ2-7	TGTGCCAGCAGCTTACGTGACAGGGGGCTCGAGCAGTACTTC	CASSLRDRGLEQYF
TRBD1	NA	TRBV5-4	TRBJ2-3	TGTGCCAGCAGCATCGGACAGGGCGCAGATACGCAGTATTTT	CASSIGQGADTQYF
NA	NA	TRBV5-1	TRBJ1-3	TGCGCCAGCAGCTTGGGGGCCAGCTCTGGAAACACCATATATTTT	CASSLGASSGNTIYF
TRBD2	NA	TRBV19	TRBJ2-1	TGTGCCAGTACATTCTCGGGAGGTAATGAGCAGTTCTTC	CASTFSGGNEQFF
TRBD1	NA	TRBV10-1	TRBJ1-2	TGCGCCAGCATTACCCCCGACAGGGCCATCGGCTACACCTTC	CASITPDRAIGYTF
TRBD1	few	TRBV2	TRBJ1-6	TGTGCCAGCAGTGCGCACAGGGGTAATTCACCCCTCCACTTT	CASSAHRGNSPLHF
NA	NA	TRBV30	TRBJ1-1	TGTGCCTGGAGGGATAGTGACAGAGAAGCTTTCTTT	CAWRDSDREAFF
NA	NA	TRBV23-1	TRBJ1-1	TGCGCCAGCAGTCACGGTTTCCTGAACACTGAAGCTTTCTTT	CASSHGFLNTEAFF
TRBD2	once	TRBV29-1	TRBJ2-5	TGCAGCGTTGAAGGATGGGGGGGGAGGGAGACCCAGTACTTC	CSVEGWGGRETQYF